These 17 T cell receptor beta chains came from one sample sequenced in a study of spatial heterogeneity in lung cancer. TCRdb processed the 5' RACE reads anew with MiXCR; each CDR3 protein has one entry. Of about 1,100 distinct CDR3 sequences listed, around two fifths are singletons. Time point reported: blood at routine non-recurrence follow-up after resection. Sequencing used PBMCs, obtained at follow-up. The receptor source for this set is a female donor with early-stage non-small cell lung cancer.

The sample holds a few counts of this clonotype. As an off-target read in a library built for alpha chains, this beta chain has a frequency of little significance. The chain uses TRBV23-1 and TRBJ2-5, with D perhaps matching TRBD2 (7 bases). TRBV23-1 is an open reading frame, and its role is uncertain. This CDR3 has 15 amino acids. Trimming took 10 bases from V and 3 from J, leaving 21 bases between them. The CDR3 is CAKVESRGAKETQYF. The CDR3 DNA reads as TGCGCCAAAGTAGAATCACGGGGGGCTAAAGAGACCCAGTACTTC.

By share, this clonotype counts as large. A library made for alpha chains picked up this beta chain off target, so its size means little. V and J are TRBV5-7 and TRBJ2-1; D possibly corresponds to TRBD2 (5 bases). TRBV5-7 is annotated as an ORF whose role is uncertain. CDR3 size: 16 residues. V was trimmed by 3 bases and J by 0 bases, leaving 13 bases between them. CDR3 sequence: CASSSSTTSSYNEQFF. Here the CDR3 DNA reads TGTGCCAGCAGCTCTTCGACTACGAGCTCCTACAATGAGCAGTTCTTC.

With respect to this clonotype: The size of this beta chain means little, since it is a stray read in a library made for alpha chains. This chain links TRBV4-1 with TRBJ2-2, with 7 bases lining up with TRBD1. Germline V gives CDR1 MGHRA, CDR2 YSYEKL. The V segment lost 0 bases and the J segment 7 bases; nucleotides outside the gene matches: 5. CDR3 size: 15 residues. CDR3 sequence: CASSQDEGAHGELFF. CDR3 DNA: TGCGCCAGCAGCCAAGATGAGGGGGCCCACGGGGAGCTGTTTTTT.

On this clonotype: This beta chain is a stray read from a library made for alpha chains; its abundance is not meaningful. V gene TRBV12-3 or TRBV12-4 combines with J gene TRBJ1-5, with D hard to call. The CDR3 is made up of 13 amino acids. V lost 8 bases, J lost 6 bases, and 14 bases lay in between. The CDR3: CASVADLGQPQHF. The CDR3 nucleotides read TGTGCCAGCGTTGCAGACCTCGGTCAGCCCCAGCATTTT.

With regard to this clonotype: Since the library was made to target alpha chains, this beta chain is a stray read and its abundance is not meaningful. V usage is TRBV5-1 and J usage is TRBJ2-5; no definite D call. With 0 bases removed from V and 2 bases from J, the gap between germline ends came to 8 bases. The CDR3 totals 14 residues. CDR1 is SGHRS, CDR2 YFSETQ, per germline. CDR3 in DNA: TGCGCCAGCAGCTTGGCCCCCCAACAAGAGACCCAGTACTTC. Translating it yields CASSLAPQQETQYF.

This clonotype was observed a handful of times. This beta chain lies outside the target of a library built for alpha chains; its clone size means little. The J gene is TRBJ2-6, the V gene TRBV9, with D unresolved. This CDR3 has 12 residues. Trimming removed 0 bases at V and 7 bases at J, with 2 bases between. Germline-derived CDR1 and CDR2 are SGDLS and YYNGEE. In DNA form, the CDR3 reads TGTGCCAGCAGCGTAGACGCCAACGTCCTGACTTTC. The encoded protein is CASSVDANVLTF.

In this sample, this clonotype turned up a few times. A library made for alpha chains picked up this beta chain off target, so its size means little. The CDR3 reads CASSYSRGGWTEAFF. CDR3 DNA sequence: TGTGCCAGCAGTTACTCGAGAGGGGGATGGACTGAAGCTTTCTTT. The chain carries TRBV6-2 or TRBV6-3 and TRBJ1-1; tentatively, D is TRBD1 (6 bases). There are 15 residues in the CDR3. Trimming shortened V by 0 bases and J by 5 bases, and 13 bases separated the two germline ends. CDR1 and CDR2 from the germline V gene are MNHEY and SVGEGT.

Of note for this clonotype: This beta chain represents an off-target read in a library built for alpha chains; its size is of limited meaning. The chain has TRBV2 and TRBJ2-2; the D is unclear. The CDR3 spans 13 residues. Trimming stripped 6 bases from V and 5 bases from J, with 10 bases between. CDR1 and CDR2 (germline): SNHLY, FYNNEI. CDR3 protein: CASSGMETGELFF. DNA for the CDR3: TGTGCCAGCAGCGGAATGGAGACCGGGGAGCTGTTTTTT.

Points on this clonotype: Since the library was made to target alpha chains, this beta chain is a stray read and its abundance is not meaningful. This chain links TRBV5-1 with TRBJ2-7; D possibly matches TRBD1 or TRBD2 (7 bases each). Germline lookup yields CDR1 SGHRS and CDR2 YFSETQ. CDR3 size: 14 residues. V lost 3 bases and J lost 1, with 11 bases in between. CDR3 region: CASSSGGQSYEQYF. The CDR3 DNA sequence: TGCGCCAGCAGCTCGGGGGGACAGTCCTACGAGCAGTACTTC.

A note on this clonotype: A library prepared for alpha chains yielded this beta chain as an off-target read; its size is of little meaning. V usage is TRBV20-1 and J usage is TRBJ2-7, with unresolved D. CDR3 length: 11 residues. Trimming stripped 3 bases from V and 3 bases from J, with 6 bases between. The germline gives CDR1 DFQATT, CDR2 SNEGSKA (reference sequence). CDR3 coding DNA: TGCAGTGCTAGCCGCGGCTACGAGCAGTACTTC. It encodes CSASRGYEQYF.

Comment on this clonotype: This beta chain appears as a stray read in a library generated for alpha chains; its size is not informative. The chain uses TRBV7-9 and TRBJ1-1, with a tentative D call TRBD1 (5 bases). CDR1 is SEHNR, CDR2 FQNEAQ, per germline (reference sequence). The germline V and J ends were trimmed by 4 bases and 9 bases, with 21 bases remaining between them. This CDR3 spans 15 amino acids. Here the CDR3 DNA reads TGTGCCAGCAGCTACCTTCGGGAGCCTGGGGGGAAAGCTTTCTTT. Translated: CASSYLREPGGKAFF.

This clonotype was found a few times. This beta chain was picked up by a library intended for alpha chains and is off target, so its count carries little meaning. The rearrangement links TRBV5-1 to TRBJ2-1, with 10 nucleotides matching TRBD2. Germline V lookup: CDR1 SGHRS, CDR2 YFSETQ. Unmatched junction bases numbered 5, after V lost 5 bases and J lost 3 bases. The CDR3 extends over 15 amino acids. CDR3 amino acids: CASRLAGEGYNEQFF. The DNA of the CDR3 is TGCGCCAGCAGGCTAGCGGGAGAGGGCTACAATGAGCAGTTCTTC.

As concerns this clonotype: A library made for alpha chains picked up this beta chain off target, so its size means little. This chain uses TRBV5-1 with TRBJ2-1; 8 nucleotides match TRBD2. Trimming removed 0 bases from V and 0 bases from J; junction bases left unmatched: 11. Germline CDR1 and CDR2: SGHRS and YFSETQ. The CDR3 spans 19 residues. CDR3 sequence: CASSLGPSGSAHSYNEQFF. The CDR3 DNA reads TGCGCCAGCAGCTTGGGGCCGAGCGGGAGCGCGCACTCCTACAATGAGCAGTTCTTC.

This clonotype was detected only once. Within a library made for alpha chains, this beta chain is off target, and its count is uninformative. The CDR3 here is CASSLGMTGADTQYF. CDR3 nucleotides: TGTGCCAGCAGCTTAGGGATGACAGGGGCAGATACGCAGTATTTT. The chain combines TRBV7-2 with TRBJ2-3; 8 bases are a match to TRBD1. Germline CDR1 SGHTA, CDR2 FQGNSA. With V trimmed by 1 base and J by 4 bases, 4 bases remained unmatched. This CDR3 is built from 15 residues.

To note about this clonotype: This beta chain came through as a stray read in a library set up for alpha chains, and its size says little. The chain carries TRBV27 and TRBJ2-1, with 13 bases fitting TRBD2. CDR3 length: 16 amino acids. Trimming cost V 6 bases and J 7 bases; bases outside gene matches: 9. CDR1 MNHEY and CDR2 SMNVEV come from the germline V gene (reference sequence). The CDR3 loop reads CASRDGLAGVGNEQFF. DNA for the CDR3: TGTGCCAGCAGGGACGGACTAGCGGGAGTAGGGAATGAGCAGTTCTTC.

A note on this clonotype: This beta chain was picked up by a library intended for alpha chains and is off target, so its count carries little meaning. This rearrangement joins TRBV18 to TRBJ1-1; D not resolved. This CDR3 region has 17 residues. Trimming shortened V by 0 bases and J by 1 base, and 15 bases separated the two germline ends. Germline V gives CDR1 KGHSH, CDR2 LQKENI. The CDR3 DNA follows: TGTGCCAGCTCACCACCGGGGAGGGAGTTCCCGAACACTGAAGCTTTCTTT. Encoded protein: CASSPPGREFPNTEAFF.

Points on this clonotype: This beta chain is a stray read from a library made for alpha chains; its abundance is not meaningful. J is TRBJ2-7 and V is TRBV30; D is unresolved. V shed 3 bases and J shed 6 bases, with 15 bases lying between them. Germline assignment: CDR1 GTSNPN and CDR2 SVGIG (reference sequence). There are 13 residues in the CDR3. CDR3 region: CAWSLDGLSEQYF. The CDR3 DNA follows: TGTGCCTGGAGCCTAGACGGCCTTAGCGAGCAGTACTTC.